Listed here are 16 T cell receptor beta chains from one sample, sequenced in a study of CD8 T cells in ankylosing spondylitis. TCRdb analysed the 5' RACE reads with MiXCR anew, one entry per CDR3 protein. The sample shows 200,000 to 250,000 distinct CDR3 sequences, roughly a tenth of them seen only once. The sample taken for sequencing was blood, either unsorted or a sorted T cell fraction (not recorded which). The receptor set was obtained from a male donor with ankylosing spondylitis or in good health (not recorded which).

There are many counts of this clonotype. CDR3 loop: CSAERRVAGDTEAFF. The CDR3 region has the DNA TGCAGTGCCGAGCGGCGTGTGGCAGGGGACACTGAAGCTTTCTTT. The chain uses TRBV20-1 and TRBJ1-1; possible D gene TRBD1, 6 bases. Germline CDR1 and CDR2: DFQATT and SNEGSKA (reference sequence). The ends were cut back, 6 bases at V and 3 bases at J, with 20 bases in the middle. This CDR3 has 15 amino acids.

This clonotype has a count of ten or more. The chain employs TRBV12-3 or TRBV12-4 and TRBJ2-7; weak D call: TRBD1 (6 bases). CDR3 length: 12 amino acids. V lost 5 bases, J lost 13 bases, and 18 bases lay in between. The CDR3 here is CASSAKGEGVYF. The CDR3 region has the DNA TGTGCCAGCAGTGCGAAGGGGGAAGGGGTCTACTTC.

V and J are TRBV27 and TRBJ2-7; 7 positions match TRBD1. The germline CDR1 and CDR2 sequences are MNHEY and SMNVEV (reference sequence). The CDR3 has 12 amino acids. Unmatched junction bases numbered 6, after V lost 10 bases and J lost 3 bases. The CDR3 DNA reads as TGTGCCACCCAGACAGGGAACTACGAGCAGTACTTC. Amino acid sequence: CATQTGNYEQYF.

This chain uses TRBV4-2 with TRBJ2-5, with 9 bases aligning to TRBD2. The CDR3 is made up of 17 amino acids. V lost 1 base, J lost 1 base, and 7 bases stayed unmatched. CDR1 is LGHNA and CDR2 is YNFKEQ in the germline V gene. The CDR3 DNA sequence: TGTGCCAGCAGCCAAGGATCCGGCGGGGGGGCCCAAGAGACCCAGTACTTC. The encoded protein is CASSQGSGGGAQETQYF.

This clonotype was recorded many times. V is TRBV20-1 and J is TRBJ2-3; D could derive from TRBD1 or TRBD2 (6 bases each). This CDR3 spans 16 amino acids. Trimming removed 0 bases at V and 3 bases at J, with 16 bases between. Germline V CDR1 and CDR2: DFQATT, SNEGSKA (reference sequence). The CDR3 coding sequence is TGCAGTGCTAGAGATCTAGAGGGGGGAGAGACAGATACGCAGTATTTT. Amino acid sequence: CSARDLEGGETDTQYF.

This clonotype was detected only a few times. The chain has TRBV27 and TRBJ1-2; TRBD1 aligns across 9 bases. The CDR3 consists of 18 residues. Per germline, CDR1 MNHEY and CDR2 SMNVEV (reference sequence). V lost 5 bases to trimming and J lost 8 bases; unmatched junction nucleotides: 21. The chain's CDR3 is CASSGKLPGQGYIEGYTF. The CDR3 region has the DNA TGTGCCAGCAGTGGGAAACTTCCCGGACAGGGGTACATCGAGGGCTACACCTTC.

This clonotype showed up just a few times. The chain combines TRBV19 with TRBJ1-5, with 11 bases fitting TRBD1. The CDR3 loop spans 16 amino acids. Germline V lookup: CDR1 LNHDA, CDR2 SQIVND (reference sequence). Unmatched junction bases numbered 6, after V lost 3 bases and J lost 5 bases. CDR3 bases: TGTGCCAGTAGTATTTCCGGGACAGGGGGTCATCAGCCCCAGCATTTT. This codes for CASSISGTGGHQPQHF.

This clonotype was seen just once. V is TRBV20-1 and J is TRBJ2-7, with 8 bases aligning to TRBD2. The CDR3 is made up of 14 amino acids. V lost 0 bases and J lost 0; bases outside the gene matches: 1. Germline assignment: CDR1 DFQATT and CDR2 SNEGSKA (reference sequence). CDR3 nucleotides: TGCAGTGCTAGAGACGGGAGGGGCTCCTACGAGCAGTACTTC. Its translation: CSARDGRGSYEQYF.

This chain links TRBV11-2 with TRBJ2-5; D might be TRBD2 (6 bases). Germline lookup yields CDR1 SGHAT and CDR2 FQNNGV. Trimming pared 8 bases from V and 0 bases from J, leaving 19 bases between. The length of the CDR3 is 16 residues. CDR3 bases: TGTGCCAGCCTACCCGGGCGGGGATGGAACCAAGAGACCCAGTACTTC. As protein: CASLPGRGWNQETQYF.

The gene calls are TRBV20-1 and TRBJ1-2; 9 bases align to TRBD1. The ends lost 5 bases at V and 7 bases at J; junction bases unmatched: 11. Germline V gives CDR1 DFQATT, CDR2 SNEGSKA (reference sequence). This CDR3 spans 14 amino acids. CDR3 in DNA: TGCAGTGCTCTCTACGGGACAGGGAGGTCTGGCTACACCTTC. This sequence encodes CSALYGTGRSGYTF.

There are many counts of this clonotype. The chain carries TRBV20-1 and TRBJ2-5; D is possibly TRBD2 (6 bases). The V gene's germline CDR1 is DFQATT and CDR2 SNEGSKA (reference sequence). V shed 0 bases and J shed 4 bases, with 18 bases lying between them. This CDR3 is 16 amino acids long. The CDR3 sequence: CSARDPKAGTRETQYF. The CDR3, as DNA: TGCAGTGCTAGAGATCCGAAGGCGGGAACCAGAGAGACCCAGTACTTC.

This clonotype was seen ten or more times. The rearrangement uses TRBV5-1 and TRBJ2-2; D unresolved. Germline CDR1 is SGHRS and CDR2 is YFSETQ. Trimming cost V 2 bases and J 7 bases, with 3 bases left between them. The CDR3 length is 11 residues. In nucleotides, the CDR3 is TGCGCCAGCAGCTTTAACGGGGAGCTGTTTTTT. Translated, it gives CASSFNGELFF.

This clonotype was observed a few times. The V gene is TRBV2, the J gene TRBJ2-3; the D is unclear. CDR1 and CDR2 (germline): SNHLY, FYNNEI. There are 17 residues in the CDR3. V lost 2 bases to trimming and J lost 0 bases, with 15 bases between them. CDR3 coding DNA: TGTGCCAGCAGTGAATTTCGTGGCAGTACTAGCACAGATACGCAGTATTTT. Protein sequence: CASSEFRGSTSTDTQYF.

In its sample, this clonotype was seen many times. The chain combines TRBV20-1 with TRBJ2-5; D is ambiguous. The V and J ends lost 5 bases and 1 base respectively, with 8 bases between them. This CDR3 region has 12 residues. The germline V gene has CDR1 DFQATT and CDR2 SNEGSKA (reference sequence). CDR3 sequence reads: CSARRVQETQYF. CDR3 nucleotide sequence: TGCAGTGCTCGAAGGGTCCAAGAGACCCAGTACTTC.

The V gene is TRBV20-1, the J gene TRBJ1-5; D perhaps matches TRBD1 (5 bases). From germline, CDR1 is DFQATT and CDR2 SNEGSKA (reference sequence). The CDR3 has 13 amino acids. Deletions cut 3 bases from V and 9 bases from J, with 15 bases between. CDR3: CSASPTGVGPQHF. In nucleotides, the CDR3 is TGCAGTGCTAGCCCTACAGGAGTTGGGCCCCAGCATTTT.

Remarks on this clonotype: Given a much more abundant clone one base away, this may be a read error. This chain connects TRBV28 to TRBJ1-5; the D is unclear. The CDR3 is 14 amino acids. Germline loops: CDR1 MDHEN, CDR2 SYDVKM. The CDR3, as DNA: TGTGCCAGCAGTTTCTCGGTCGGCAATCAGCGCCAGCATTTT. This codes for CASSFSVGNQRQHF.